What follows is one T cell receptor (beta chain) and its context. What it binds is not known. Baseline, cycle 4 day 1, and cycle 7 day 1 were the blood sampling points. The data are from a study of OX40 agonist ivuxolimab in advanced cancers. At the level of the study: At 0.01 to 10 mg/kg, ivuxolimab was administered intravenously to patients every 2 weeks. Study findings and constraints: Among the lowest levels of clonal expansion were found in partial responders at 0.1-3.0 mg/kg.

Data came from immunoSEQ multiplex PCR; TCRdb stores just in-frame clones and leaves some out. Among about 110,000 clones listed, approximately 89% were seen once. This TCR derives from an adult with an advanced solid tumor such as melanoma, head and neck, liver or kidney cancer. Sample: CD4+ or CD8+ T cells sorted from blood, taken in a trial of the OX40 agonist ivuxolimab.

CDR3 DNA sequence: TGCGCCAGCAGCTTCAATCTCGCGGGAGATGGCGAGCAGTACTTC. Translating gives CASSFNLAGDGEQYF. The chain combines TRBV5-1 with TRBJ2-7; 7 bases fit TRBD2. CDR1 is SGHRS, CDR2 YFSETQ, per germline. This CDR3 is built from 15 residues. Trimming cost V 2 bases and J 6 bases; bases outside gene matches: 11.